This T cell receptor (beta chain) derives from a study of vaccination and CD4 T cells after COVID-19. Overall study: Every participant was given two doses of BNT162b2 or mRNA-1273 vaccine. The cells in question were stimulated using overlapping spike peptides derived from SARS-CoV-2, HCoV-NL63, HCoV-OC43 and HCoV-229E.

The treatment denotes: roughly 10-day PBMC culture with coronavirus spike peptide pools or control peptides (ViraFEST assay). An Oncomine TCR Beta short-read assay was used to sequence the DNA from cultured CD4+ T cells. From the PCR reads, TCRdb called clonotypes with MiXCR, one entry per CDR3 protein. The sample has fewer than 15,000 distinct CDR3 sequences, under 85% seen once; the top ten hold roughly 16%. A remark on this clonotype: What it binds is not known.

Per germline, CDR1 DFQATT and CDR2 SNEGSKA (reference sequence). The CDR3 covers 17 residues. V lost 4 bases and J lost 0, with 22 bases in between. The TCR sequence derives from a human donor who had recovered from COVID-19. The J gene is TRBJ2-7, the V gene TRBV20-1, with D perhaps TRBD2 (5 bases). The sample consisted of CD4+ T cells from blood, cultured in vitro. This CDR3 reads CSATRGRTPGISYEQYF. CDR3 sequence (DNA): TGCAGTGCTACCCGTGGGCGGACTCCAGGTATCTCCTACGAGCAGTACTTC.